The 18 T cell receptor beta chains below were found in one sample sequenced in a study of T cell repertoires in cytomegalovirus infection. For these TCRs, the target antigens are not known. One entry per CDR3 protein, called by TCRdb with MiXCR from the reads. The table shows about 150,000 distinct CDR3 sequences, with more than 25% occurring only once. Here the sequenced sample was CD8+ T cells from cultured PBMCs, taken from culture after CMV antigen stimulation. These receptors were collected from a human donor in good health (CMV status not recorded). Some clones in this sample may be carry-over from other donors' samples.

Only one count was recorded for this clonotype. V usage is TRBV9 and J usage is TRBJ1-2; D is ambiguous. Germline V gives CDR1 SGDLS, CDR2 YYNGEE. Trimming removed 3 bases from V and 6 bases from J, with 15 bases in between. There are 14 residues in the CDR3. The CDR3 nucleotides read TGTGCCAGCAGCGAAGAGGGTGGTACAGATGGCTACACCTTC. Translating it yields CASSEEGGTDGYTF.

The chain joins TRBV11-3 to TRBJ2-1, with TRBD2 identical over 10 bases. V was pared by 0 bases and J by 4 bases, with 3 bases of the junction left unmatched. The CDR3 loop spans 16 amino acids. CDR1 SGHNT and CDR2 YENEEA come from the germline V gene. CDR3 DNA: TGTGCCAGCAGCTTAGAGCCTAGCGGGAGATACAATGAGCAGTTCTTC. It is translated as CASSLEPSGRYNEQFF.

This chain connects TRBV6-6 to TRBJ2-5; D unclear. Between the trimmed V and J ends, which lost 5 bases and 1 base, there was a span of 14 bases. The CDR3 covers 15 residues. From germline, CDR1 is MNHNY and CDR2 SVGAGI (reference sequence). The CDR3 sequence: CASSHPAGFQETQYF. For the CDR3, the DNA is TGTGCCAGCAGTCACCCCGCTGGGTTCCAAGAGACCCAGTACTTC.

CDR3 loop: CASSHGADTQYF. The CDR3 DNA is TGTGCCAGTAGTCACGGGGCAGATACGCAGTATTTT. The rearrangement uses TRBV19 and TRBJ2-3, with TRBD2 as a possible D gene (5 bases). The CDR3 loop spans 12 amino acids. Germline assignment: CDR1 LNHDA and CDR2 SQIVND (reference sequence). Deletions cut 5 bases from V and 4 bases from J, with 7 bases between.

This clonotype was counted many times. This chain's CDR3 is CASRADPMGYQPQHF. The CDR3 DNA follows: TGTGCCAGCAGAGCGGACCCTATGGGGTATCAGCCCCAGCATTTT. The chain carries TRBV28 and TRBJ1-5; D is unresolved. This CDR3 region has 15 residues. Between the trimmed V and J ends, which lost 6 bases and 5 bases, there was a span of 17 bases. CDR1 is MDHEN and CDR2 is SYDVKM in the germline V gene. The complete variable domain, with remaining parts taken from reference TRBV28 and TRBJ1-5, reads DVKVTQSSRYLVKRTGEKVFLECVQDMDHENMFWYRQDPGLGLRLIYFSYDVKMKEKGDIPEGYSVSREKKERFSLILESASTNQTSMYLCASRADPMGYQPQHFGDGTRLSIL.

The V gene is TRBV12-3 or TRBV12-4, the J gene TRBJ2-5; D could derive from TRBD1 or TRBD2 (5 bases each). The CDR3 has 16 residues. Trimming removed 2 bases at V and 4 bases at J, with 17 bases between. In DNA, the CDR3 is TGTGCCAGCAGTTTAACGCGGGCCGCCACAGGAGAGACCCAGTACTTC. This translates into CASSLTRAATGETQYF.

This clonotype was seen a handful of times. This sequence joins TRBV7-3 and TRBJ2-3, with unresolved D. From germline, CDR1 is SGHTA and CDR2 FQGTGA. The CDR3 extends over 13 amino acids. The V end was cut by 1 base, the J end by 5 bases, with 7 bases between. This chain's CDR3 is CASSLKFVDTQYF. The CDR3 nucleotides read TGTGCCAGCAGCTTAAAATTTGTAGATACGCAGTATTTT.

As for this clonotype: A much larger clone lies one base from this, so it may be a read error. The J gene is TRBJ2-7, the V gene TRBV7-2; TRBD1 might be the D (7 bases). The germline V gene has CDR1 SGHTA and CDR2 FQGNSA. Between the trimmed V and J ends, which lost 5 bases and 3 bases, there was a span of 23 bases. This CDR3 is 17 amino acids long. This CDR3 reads CASSPELPEGQLYEQYF. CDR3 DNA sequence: TGTGCCAGCAGCCCCGAGCTTCCGGAGGGACAGCTCTACGAGCAGTACTTC.

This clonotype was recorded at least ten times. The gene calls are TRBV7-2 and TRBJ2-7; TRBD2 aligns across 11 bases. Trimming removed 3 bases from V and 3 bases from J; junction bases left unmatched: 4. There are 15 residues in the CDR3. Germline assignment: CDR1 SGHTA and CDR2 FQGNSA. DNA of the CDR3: TGTGCCAGCAGCTTTGGGACTAGCGGCTACTACGAGCAGTACTTC. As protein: CASSFGTSGYYEQYF.

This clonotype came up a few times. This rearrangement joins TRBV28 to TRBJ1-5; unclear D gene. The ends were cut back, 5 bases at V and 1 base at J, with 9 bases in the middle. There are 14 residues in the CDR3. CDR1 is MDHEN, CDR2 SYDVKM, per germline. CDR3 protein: CASSPDWSNQPQHF. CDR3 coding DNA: TGTGCCAGCAGTCCCGACTGGAGCAATCAGCCCCAGCATTTT.

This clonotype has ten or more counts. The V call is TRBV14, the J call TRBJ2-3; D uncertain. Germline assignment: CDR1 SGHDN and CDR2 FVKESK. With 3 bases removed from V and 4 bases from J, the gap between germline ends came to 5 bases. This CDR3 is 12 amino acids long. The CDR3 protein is CASSHVPDTQYF. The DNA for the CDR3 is TGTGCCAGCAGCCATGTTCCAGATACGCAGTATTTT. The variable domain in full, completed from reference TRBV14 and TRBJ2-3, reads EAGVTQFPSHSVIEKGQTVTLRCDPISGHDNLYWYRRVMGKEIKFLLHFVKESKQDESGMPNNRFLAERTGGTYSTLKVQPAELEDSGVYFCASSHVPDTQYFGPGTRLTVL.

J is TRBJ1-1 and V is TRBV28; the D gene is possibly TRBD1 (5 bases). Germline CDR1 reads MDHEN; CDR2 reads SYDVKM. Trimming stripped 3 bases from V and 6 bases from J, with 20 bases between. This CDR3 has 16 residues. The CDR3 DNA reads TGTGCCAGCAGTTTCGCCTGGACCGGGACGGGCGCTGAAGCTTTCTTT. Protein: CASSFAWTGTGAEAFF.

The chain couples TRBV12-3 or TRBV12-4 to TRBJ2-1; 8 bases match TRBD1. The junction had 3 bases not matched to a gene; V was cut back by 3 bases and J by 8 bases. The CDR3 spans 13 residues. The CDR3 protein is CASSFRQGHEQFF. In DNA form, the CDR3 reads TGTGCCAGCAGTTTTAGACAGGGGCATGAGCAGTTCTTC.

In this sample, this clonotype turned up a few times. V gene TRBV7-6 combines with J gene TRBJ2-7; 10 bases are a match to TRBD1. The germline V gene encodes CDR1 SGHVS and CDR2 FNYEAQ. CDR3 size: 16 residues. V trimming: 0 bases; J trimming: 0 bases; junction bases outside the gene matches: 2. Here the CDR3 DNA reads TGTGCCAGCAGCTTAGCCGGACAGGGGGGCTCCTACGAGCAGTACTTC. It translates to CASSLAGQGGSYEQYF.

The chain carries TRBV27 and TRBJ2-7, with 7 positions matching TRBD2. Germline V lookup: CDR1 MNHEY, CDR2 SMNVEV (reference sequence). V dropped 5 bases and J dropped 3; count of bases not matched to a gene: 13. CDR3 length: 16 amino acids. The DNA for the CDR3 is TGTGCCAGCAGTCCTTCCCGGGGGGTTTATGTCTACGAGCAGTACTTC. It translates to CASSPSRGVYVYEQYF.

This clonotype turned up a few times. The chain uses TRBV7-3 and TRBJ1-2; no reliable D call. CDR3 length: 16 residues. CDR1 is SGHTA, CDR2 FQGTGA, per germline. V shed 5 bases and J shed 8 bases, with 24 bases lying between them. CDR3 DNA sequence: TGTGCCAGCAGCCCCGGGCCGGACTTGGGTACTTTCGGCTACACCTTC. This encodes CASSPGPDLGTFGYTF.

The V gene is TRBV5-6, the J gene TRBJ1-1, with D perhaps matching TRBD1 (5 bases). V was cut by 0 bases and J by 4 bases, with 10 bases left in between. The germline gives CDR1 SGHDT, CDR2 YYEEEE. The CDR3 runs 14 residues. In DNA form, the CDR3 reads TGTGCCAGCAGCTTGGTTAGGGGTGTCACTGAAGCTTTCTTT. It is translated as CASSLVRGVTEAFF.

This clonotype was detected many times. CDR3 coding DNA: TGTGCCAGCAGTGAAGGGACAGGACTGAACACTGAAGCTTTCTTT. It yields the protein CASSEGTGLNTEAFF. The chain employs TRBV6-1 and TRBJ1-1, with TRBD1 identical over 7 bases. Germline-derived CDR1 and CDR2 are MNHNS and SASEGT. The CDR3 has 15 residues. V shed 1 base, J shed 0 bases, and the junction held 2 bases outside the gene matches.